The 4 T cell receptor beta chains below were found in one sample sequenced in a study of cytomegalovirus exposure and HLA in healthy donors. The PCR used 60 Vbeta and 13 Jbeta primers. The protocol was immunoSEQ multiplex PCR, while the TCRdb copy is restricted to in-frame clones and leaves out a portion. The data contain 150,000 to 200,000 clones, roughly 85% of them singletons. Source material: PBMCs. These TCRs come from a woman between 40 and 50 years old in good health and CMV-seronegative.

This CDR3 reads CASSVGVGASNEQFF. The CDR3 nucleotides read TGTGCCAGCAGCGTAGGGGTTGGGGCCTCTAATGAGCAGTTCTTC. This chain connects TRBV9 to TRBJ2-1, with a tentative D call TRBD1 (5 bases). Germline assignment: CDR1 SGDLS and CDR2 YYNGEE. This CDR3 is 15 amino acids long. V lost 0 bases, J lost 7 bases, and 14 bases lay in between.

The CDR3 protein is CASSPRDSEAFF. DNA for the CDR3: TGTGCCAGCTCCCCTCGGGACTCCGAAGCTTTCTTT. This rearrangement joins TRBV5-4 to TRBJ1-1, with D perhaps TRBD1 (5 bases). The V and J ends lost 7 bases and 8 bases respectively, with 15 bases between them. The germline gives CDR1 SGHNT, CDR2 YYREEE (reference sequence). The CDR3 is 12 residues long.

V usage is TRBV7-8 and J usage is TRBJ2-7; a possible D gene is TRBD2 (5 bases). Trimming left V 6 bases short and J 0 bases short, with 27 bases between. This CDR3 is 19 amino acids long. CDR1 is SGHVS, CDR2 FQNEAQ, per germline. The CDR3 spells CASRHWAARERKFSYEQYF. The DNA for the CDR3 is TGTGCCAGCAGGCACTGGGCGGCAAGGGAGCGGAAGTTCTCCTACGAGCAGTACTTC.

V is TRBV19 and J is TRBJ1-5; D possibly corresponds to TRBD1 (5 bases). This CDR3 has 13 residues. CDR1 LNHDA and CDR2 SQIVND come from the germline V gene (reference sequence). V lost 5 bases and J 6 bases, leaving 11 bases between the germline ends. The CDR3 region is CASSLQGGQPQHF. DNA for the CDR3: TGTGCCAGTAGTCTCCAGGGTGGTCAGCCCCAGCATTTT. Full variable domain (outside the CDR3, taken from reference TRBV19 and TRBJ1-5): DGGITQSPKYLFRKEGQNVTLSCEQNLNHDAMYWYRQDPGQGLRLIYYSQIVNDFQKGDIAEGYSVSREKKESFPLTVTSAQKNPTAFYLCASSLQGGQPQHFGDGTRLSIL.